The next 6 T cell receptor beta chains were all read from a single sample in a study of identifying expanded T cells in peripheral blood. Clones were sequenced by immunoSEQ multiplex PCR, and TCRdb holds only the in-frame ones, with some missing. The sample shows about 81,000 clones, 84% of them seen only once. Sequenced input: blood. The receptors derive from a person between 18 and 75 years old in good health.

The chain links TRBV9 to TRBJ2-2, with TRBD1 matching 8 bases. The length of the CDR3 is 14 residues. V dropped 6 bases and J dropped 4; count of bases not matched to a gene: 5. Per the germline V gene, CDR1 is SGDLS and CDR2 is YYNGEE. CDR3 sequence: CASTRTGITGELFF. CDR3 coding DNA: TGTGCCAGCACCCGGACAGGGATCACCGGGGAGCTGTTTTTT.

The CDR3 region is CASSHIGGRETQYF. The CDR3, as DNA: TGTGCCAGCAGCCATATAGGGGGCCGGGAGACCCAGTACTTC. V and J are TRBV7-8 and TRBJ2-5; 7 bases align to TRBD1. This CDR3 comprises 14 residues. Unmatched junction bases numbered 8, after V lost 5 bases and J lost 5 bases. Per germline, CDR1 SGHVS and CDR2 FQNEAQ.

The chain uses TRBV5-4 and TRBJ2-1; 11 positions match TRBD2. The V gene's germline CDR1 is SGHNT and CDR2 YYREEE (reference sequence). This CDR3 spans 14 amino acids. Losses at the gene ends were 0 bases for V and 8 bases for J; bases not matched to a gene: 1. The CDR3 protein is CASSLDSGRDEQFF. CDR3 nucleotides: TGTGCCAGCAGCTTGGATAGCGGGAGGGATGAGCAGTTCTTC.

The chain has TRBV6-6 and TRBJ2-7; weak D call: TRBD2 (6 bases). This CDR3 contains 16 residues. Germline V CDR1 and CDR2: MNHNY, SVGAGI (reference sequence). V was clipped by 5 bases and J by 6 bases, with 23 bases between them. The CDR3 protein is CASSSDLRLGEAEQYF. The CDR3, as DNA: TGTGCCAGCAGTAGCGATTTGAGGCTTGGGGAGGCCGAGCAGTACTTC.

This clone was seen a few times. The chain joins TRBV29-1 to TRBJ2-7; the D gene is possibly TRBD2 (5 bases). The germline V and J ends were trimmed by 6 bases and 6 bases, with 15 bases remaining between them. This CDR3 contains 12 residues. Germline assignment: CDR1 SQVTM and CDR2 ANQGSEA. The CDR3 DNA follows: TGCAGCGTGAGGCCTAGCTCATTCGAGCAGTACTTC. Its protein product is CSVRPSSFEQYF.

The table lists this clone with a few counts. The V call is TRBV7-8, the J call TRBJ2-2; 8 nucleotides match TRBD1. The V and J ends lost 3 bases and 5 bases, in that order; junction bases with no gene match: 5. Germline values: CDR1 SGHVS, CDR2 FQNEAQ. This CDR3 has 15 amino acids. The CDR3 spells CASSFQTGETGELFF. The CDR3 nucleotides are TGTGCCAGCAGCTTCCAGACAGGGGAGACCGGGGAGCTGTTTTTT.